Reported below is one T cell receptor (beta chain). Its specificity is not known. These data come from a study of cytomegalovirus exposure and HLA in healthy donors. Study-wide results and caveats: The authors later linked a missense DCLRE1C variant to TCR beta V- and J-gene trimming.

This CDR3 contains 15 residues. With V trimmed by 5 bases and J by 4 bases, 11 bases remained unmatched. Per the germline V gene, CDR1 is SEHNR and CDR2 is FQNEAQ (reference sequence). The PCR had 60 Vbeta and 13 Jbeta primers. Produced via immunoSEQ multiplex PCR; TCRdb's table is partial and in-frame only. In the table there are about 150,000 clones, about 74% of which are singletons. Sequenced input: PBMCs. This rearrangement joins TRBV7-9 to TRBJ2-7, with 7 bases identical to TRBD2. The TCR originated in a middle-aged woman in good health and CMV-seronegative. CDR3: CASSHPLAAIYEQYF. CDR3 coding DNA: TGTGCCAGCAGCCACCCGCTAGCGGCCATTTACGAGCAGTACTTC. The entire variable domain, with the rest obtained from reference TRBV7-9 and TRBJ2-7, is as follows: DTGVSQNPRHKITKRGQNVTFRCDPISEHNRLYWYRQTLGQGPEFLTYFQNEAQLEKSRLLSDRFSAERPKGSFSTLEIQRTEQGDSAMYLCASSHPLAAIYEQYFGPGTRLTVT.